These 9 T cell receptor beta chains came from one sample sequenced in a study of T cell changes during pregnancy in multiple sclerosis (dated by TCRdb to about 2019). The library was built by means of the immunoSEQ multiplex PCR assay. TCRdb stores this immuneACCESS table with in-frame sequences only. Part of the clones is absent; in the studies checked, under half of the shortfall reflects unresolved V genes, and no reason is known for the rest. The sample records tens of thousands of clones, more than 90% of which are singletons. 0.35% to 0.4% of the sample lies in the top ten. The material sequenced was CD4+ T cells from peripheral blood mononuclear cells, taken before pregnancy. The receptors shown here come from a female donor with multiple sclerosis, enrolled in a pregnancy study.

CDR3 loop: CACPTGATGEKLFF. The DNA of the CDR3 is TGTGCCTGTCCGACAGGCGCCACCGGTGAAAAACTGTTTTTT. V is TRBV30 and J is TRBJ1-4; possibly TRBD1 for D (6 bases). V dropped 6 bases and J dropped 7 bases, with 18 bases sitting between them. The CDR3 is 14 amino acids. Germline V gene data show CDR1 as GTSNPN and CDR2 as SVGIG (reference sequence). Based on the CDR3 plus reference TRBV30 and TRBJ1-4, the full variable domain is SQTIHQWPATLVQPVGSPLSLECTVEGTSNPNLYWYRQAAGRGLQLLFYSVGIGQISSEVPQNLSASRPQDRQFILSSKKLLLSDSGFYLCACPTGATGEKLFFGSGTQLSVL.

CDR3 sequence: CASSQDETGERLYGYTF. The CDR3 DNA follows: TGCGCCAGCAGCCAAGATGAAACAGGGGAAAGACTCTATGGCTACACCTTC. This chain connects TRBV4-1 to TRBJ1-2, with 7 bases aligning to TRBD1. V trimming: 0 bases; J trimming: 4 bases; junction bases outside the gene matches: 11. The CDR3 has 17 amino acids. Germline CDR1 and CDR2: MGHRA and YSYEKL.

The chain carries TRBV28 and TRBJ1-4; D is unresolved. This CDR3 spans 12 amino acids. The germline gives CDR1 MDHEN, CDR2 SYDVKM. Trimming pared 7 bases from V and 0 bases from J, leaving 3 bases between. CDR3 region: CASTSTNEKLFF. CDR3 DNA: TGTGCCAGCACATCAACTAATGAAAAACTGTTTTTT.

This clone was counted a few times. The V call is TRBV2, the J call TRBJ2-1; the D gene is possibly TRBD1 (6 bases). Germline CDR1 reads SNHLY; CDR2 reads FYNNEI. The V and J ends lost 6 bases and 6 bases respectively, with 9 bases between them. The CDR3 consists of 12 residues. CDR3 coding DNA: TGTGCCAGCAGAACGGACAGCAATGAGCAGTTCTTC. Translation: CASRTDSNEQFF.

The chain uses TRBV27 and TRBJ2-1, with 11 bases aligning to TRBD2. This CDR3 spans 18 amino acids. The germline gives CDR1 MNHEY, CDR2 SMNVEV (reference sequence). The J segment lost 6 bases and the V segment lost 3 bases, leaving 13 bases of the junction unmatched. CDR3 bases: TGTGCCAGCAGTTTTTCCCACCAGGGTAGCGGGAGGGTCAATGAGCAGTTCTTC. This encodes CASSFSHQGSGRVNEQFF.

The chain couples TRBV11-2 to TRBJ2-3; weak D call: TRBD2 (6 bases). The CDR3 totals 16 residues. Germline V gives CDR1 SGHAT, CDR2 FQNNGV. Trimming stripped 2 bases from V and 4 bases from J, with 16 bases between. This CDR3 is CASSLRPSARPDTQYF. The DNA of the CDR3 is TGTGCCAGCAGCTTAAGACCTAGCGCGAGACCAGATACGCAGTATTTT.

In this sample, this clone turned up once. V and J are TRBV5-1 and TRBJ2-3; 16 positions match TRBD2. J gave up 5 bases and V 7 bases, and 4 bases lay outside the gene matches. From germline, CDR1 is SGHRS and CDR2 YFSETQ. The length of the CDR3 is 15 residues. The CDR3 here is CASGTSGRAGDTQYF. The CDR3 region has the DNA TGCGCCAGCGGGACTAGCGGGAGGGCCGGAGATACGCAGTATTTT.

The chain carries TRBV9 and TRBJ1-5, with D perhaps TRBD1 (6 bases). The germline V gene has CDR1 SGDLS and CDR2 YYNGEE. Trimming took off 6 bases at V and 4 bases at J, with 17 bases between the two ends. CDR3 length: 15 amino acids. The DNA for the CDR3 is TGTGCCAGCACCCCGGGGGGGGGCGAAAATCAGCCCCAGCATTTT. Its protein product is CASTPGGGENQPQHF.

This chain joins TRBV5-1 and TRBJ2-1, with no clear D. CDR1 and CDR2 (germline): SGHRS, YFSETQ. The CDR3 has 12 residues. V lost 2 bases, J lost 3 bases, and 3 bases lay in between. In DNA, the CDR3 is TGCGCCAGCAGCTTCTACTACAATGAGCAGTTCTTC. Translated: CASSFYYNEQFF.